Each of the 21 T cell receptor beta chains below was sequenced from the same sample in a study of low-dose radiotherapy and immunotherapy resistance in tumors. With TRAV- and TRBV-specific primers, first-strand cDNA was made, covering the alpha and beta chains. TCR amplification ran about 20 PCR cycles using constant-region and V-primer adapter primers. TCRdb reprocessed the reads via MiXCR and lists one record per CDR3 protein. The table records roughly 6,000 distinct CDR3 sequences, 71% of them present only once. These receptors originate from a human donor with advanced metastatic prostate, ovarian, gallbladder or colorectal cancer (not recorded which). This table probably holds off-target reads from a library built for another chain.

This clonotype was recorded a few times. The genes are TRBV6-2 or TRBV6-3 and TRBJ2-7; 9 positions match TRBD1. Per the germline V gene, CDR1 is MNHEY and CDR2 is SVGEGT. This CDR3 contains 14 residues. J was trimmed by 3 bases and V by 5 bases; bases with no gene match: 5. CDR3 amino acids: CASSSTGGLYEQYF. CDR3 DNA sequence: TGTGCCAGCAGTAGCACAGGGGGCCTCTACGAGCAGTACTTC.

This clonotype is a singleton in its sample. This chain links TRBV6-1 with TRBJ1-5; no clear D. From germline, CDR1 is MNHNS and CDR2 SASEGT. CDR3 size: 13 residues. The V gene lost 6 bases and the J gene lost 0 bases, with 6 bases spanning the gap. CDR3 DNA: TGTGCCAGCAGCGGATTTAGCAATCAGCCCCAGCATTTT. Its protein is CASSGFSNQPQHF.

The J gene is TRBJ2-4, the V gene TRBV5-4, with 10 bases fitting TRBD1. CDR1 and CDR2 from the germline V gene are SGHNT and YYREEE (reference sequence). V shed 7 bases, J shed 5 bases, and the junction held 3 bases outside the gene matches. The CDR3 length is 13 residues. CDR3 sequence: CASRDRGQNIQYF. The CDR3 DNA reads TGTGCCAGCCGAGACAGGGGGCAAAACATTCAGTACTTC.

The chain is built from TRBV3-1 and TRBJ2-1; D is undetermined. Germline-derived CDR1 and CDR2 are LGHDT and YNNKEL (reference sequence). Trimming shortened V by 0 bases and J by 10 bases, and 13 bases separated the two germline ends. The CDR3 consists of 14 residues. This chain's CDR3 is CASSQDGRASEQFF. The CDR3 DNA sequence: TGTGCCAGCAGCCAAGATGGCCGTGCTTCAGAGCAGTTCTTC.

The genes are TRBV29-1 and TRBJ2-3; 15 positions agree with TRBD2. The germline V gene has CDR1 SQVTM and CDR2 ANQGSEA. V trimming: 4 bases; J trimming: 6 bases; junction bases outside the gene matches: 11. The CDR3 runs 17 residues. The CDR3 protein is CSVAGSGTSGGPDTQYF. The CDR3 DNA sequence: TGCAGCGTTGCTGGGTCCGGGACTAGCGGGGGGCCTGATACGCAGTATTTT.

In its sample, this clonotype was seen a few times. This chain joins TRBV5-4 and TRBJ2-1; TRBD2 matches 8 bases. CDR1 and CDR2 (germline): SGHNT, YYREEE (reference sequence). V lost 3 bases, J lost 5 bases, and 7 bases stayed unmatched. There are 15 residues in the CDR3. The CDR3 protein is CASSSPGTRNNEQFF. CDR3 sequence (DNA): TGTGCCAGCAGCTCGCCCGGGACTAGGAACAATGAGCAGTTCTTC.

This rearrangement joins TRBV4-2 to TRBJ2-7, with TRBD2 identical over 10 bases. Trimming at V came to 4 bases and at J to 3 bases, leaving 24 bases not matched to a gene. Per the germline V gene, CDR1 is LGHNA and CDR2 is YNFKEQ. The CDR3 is 21 residues long. CDR3 amino acids: CASSLGSQGIAGGLFRYEQYF. The CDR3 DNA sequence: TGTGCCAGCAGCCTAGGCTCCCAGGGGATAGCGGGGGGACTCTTCCGCTACGAGCAGTACTTC.

This clonotype was observed once. The rearrangement uses TRBV18 and TRBJ1-6, with 10 bases aligning to TRBD1. Germline CDR1 reads KGHSH; CDR2 reads LQKENI. Germline trimming cut 6 bases from V and 8 bases from J; bases unmatched to any gene: 4. The CDR3 sequence is 14 residues long. The CDR3 nucleotides are TGTGCCAGCTCCATGACAGGGGGCGATTCACCCCTCCACTTT. Translation: CASSMTGGDSPLHF.

There are a few counts of this clonotype. J is TRBJ1-2 and V is TRBV19; TRBD1 aligns across 7 bases. CDR1 and CDR2 from the germline V gene are LNHDA and SQIVND (reference sequence). CDR3 size: 13 residues. Trimming cost V 0 bases and J 6 bases; bases outside gene matches: 1. Here the CDR3 reads CASSIDGTDGYTF. In nucleotides, the CDR3 is TGTGCCAGTAGTATAGATGGGACAGATGGCTACACCTTC.

The chain links TRBV12-3 or TRBV12-4 to TRBJ2-1, with D unresolved. This CDR3 region has 12 residues. V was pared by 7 bases and J by 12 bases, with 16 bases between. CDR3 loop: CASTLGLAGQFF. The DNA for the CDR3 is TGTGCCAGCACCTTGGGTTTGGCAGGGCAGTTCTTC.

J is TRBJ1-1 and V is TRBV30; D remains ambiguous. This CDR3 is 19 amino acids long. Between the trimmed V and J ends, which lost 0 bases and 0 bases, there was a span of 23 bases. The germline V gene has CDR1 GTSNPN and CDR2 SVGIG (reference sequence). Written as DNA, the CDR3 is TGTGCCTGGAGTGTCGGGATGGACGCGGCGTTCCGTTTGAACACTGAAGCTTTCTTT. It codes for CAWSVGMDAAFRLNTEAFF.

This clonotype has just a few counts. The V and J genes are TRBV2 and TRBJ2-5, with 8 positions matching TRBD2. Germline-derived CDR1 and CDR2 are SNHLY and FYNNEI. Unmatched junction bases numbered 5, after V lost 5 bases and J lost 0 bases. The CDR3 is made up of 15 amino acids. Written as DNA, the CDR3 is TGTGCCAGCAGTTCCCGGGGGGGGTACCAAGAGACCCAGTACTTC. Its translation: CASSSRGGYQETQYF.

This chain connects TRBV5-5 to TRBJ2-1; D is perhaps TRBD2 (7 bases). With 4 bases removed from V and 7 bases from J, the gap between germline ends came to 18 bases. Germline V gives CDR1 SGHKS, CDR2 YYEKEE (reference sequence). The CDR3 consists of 15 residues. The CDR3 is CASSGGGGGLNEQFF. For the CDR3, the DNA is TGTGCCAGCAGCGGGGGTGGCGGGGGCTTAAATGAGCAGTTCTTC. The full variable domain, completed using reference TRBV5-5 and TRBJ2-1, is DAGVTQSPTHLIKTRGQQVTLRCSPISGHKSVSWYQQVLGQGPQFIFQYYEKEERGRGNFPDRFSARQFPNYSSELNVNALLLGDSALYLCASSGGGGGLNEQFFGPGTRLTVL.

The chain links TRBV29-1 to TRBJ2-7; D unresolved. Per germline, CDR1 SQVTM and CDR2 ANQGSEA. The CDR3 consists of 11 residues. The V end lost 6 bases, the J end lost 3 bases, and 9 bases lay between the germline ends. CDR3 region: CSVRLGYEQYF. CDR3 nucleotides: TGCAGCGTCCGGCTAGGCTACGAGCAGTACTTC.

This clonotype was seen once. The chain couples TRBV20-1 to TRBJ2-3; 8 positions agree with TRBD2. Germline CDR1 is DFQATT and CDR2 is SNEGSKA (reference sequence). With V trimmed by 5 bases and J by 1 base, 5 bases remained unmatched. The CDR3 contains 14 residues. The CDR3 here is CSAEVRGGTDTQYF. Written as DNA, the CDR3 is TGCAGTGCTGAGGTGCGGGGGGGCACAGATACGCAGTATTTT.

V is TRBV2 and J is TRBJ1-5; no clear D gene. CDR1 and CDR2 from the germline V gene are SNHLY and FYNNEI. The CDR3 has 13 amino acids. Trimming shortened V by 6 bases and J by 6 bases, and 12 bases separated the two germline ends. DNA of the CDR3: TGTGCCAGCAGCCAGATAAGAAGTCAGCCCCAGCATTTT. As protein: CASSQIRSQPQHF.

This clonotype has a single count. V gene TRBV12-3 or TRBV12-4 combines with J gene TRBJ1-1; possible D gene TRBD1, 5 bases. The CDR3 has 16 amino acids. Trimming took 2 bases from V and 2 from J, leaving 15 bases between them. The CDR3 loop reads CASSLFPGGVNTEAFF. The CDR3 DNA reads TGTGCCAGCAGTTTATTTCCGGGGGGGGTTAACACTGAAGCTTTCTTT.

V and J are TRBV20-1 and TRBJ2-5; D is possibly TRBD1 (8 bases). CDR3 length equals 12 residues. Per the germline V gene, CDR1 is DFQATT and CDR2 is SNEGSKA (reference sequence). Deletions cut 6 bases from V and 5 bases from J, with 13 bases between. The CDR3 bases are TGCAGTGCCGGACAGGGAGGGGAGACCCAGTACTTC. Its protein product is CSAGQGGETQYF.

This clonotype is hyperexpanded in the sample. The chain uses TRBV3-1 and TRBJ1-1; D unresolved. Germline V gene data show CDR1 as LGHDT and CDR2 as YNNKEL (reference sequence). V lost 1 base and J lost 3, with 6 bases in between. The CDR3 spans 13 residues. The CDR3 here is CASSQGEDTEAFF. For the CDR3, the DNA is TGTGCCAGCAGCCAAGGGGAGGACACTGAAGCTTTCTTT.

The chain uses TRBV6-2 or TRBV6-3 and TRBJ2-5; D is uncertain. V shed 5 bases and J shed 7 bases, with 8 bases lying between them. CDR3 length: 11 residues. Germline CDR1 and CDR2: MNHEY and SVGEGT. CDR3 sequence: CASSAPGTQYF. The DNA of the CDR3 is TGTGCCAGCAGTGCCCCCGGGACCCAGTACTTC.

The chain couples TRBV10-3 to TRBJ2-2, with a possible D match to TRBD2 (7 bases). This CDR3 comprises 15 residues. The V end was cut by 10 bases, the J end by 2 bases, with 17 bases between. The germline gives CDR1 ENHRY, CDR2 SYGVKD. The CDR3 here is CATPRGGANTGELFF. Here the CDR3 DNA reads TGTGCCACCCCGAGGGGGGGCGCAAACACCGGGGAGCTGTTTTTT.